A single sample gave rise to the 15 T cell receptor beta chains below, sequenced in a study of blood T cell repertoires in COVID-19. Sequencing used immunoSEQ multiplex PCR; TCRdb keeps in-frame clones, though not all of them. The sample contains 300,000 to 350,000 clones, around 90% of which appear only once. The sequencing sample was made of peripheral blood. The receptors originated from a man younger than 35 with active or convalescent COVID-19.

The J gene is TRBJ1-1, the V gene TRBV10-2; D not certain. Germline CDR1 WSHSY, CDR2 SAAADI. The CDR3 runs 12 residues. Deletions cut 4 bases from V and 1 base from J, with 4 bases between. CDR3 sequence (DNA): TGCGCCAGCAGTGGGGCGAACACTGAAGCTTTCTTT. Translating it yields CASSGANTEAFF.

This clone was detected only once. The chain carries TRBV6-2 or TRBV6-3 and TRBJ1-1; D uncertain. The CDR3 loop spans 14 amino acids. Trimming took off 2 bases at V and 2 bases at J, with 9 bases between the two ends. The germline CDR1 and CDR2 sequences are MNHEY and SVGEGT. The CDR3 DNA is TGTGCCAGCAGTTACAATGCGGGTAACACTGAAGCTTTCTTT. As protein: CASSYNAGNTEAFF.

This sequence joins TRBV7-9 and TRBJ1-4; D gene uncertain. CDR3 size: 12 residues. Looked up from germline, CDR1 is SEHNR and CDR2 is FQNEAQ (reference sequence). The V end was cut by 5 bases, the J end by 8 bases, with 9 bases between. The CDR3 region has the DNA TGTGCCAGCAGCAGTGATCGGGAAAAACTGTTTTTT. Protein: CASSSDREKLFF.

V gene TRBV7-9 combines with J gene TRBJ1-4, with D maybe TRBD1 (6 bases). This CDR3 is built from 15 residues. Germline CDR1 and CDR2: SEHNR and FQNEAQ (reference sequence). Between the trimmed V and J ends, which lost 2 bases and 4 bases, there was a span of 11 bases. The CDR3 coding sequence is TGTGCCAGCAGCTTATTTCAGGGGAATAATGAAAAACTGTTTTTT. It encodes CASSLFQGNNEKLFF.

This chain connects TRBV29-1 to TRBJ2-3, with 13 bases matching TRBD2. Germline assignment: CDR1 SQVTM and CDR2 ANQGSEA. The trim removed 6 bases at V and 0 bases at J, leaving 9 bases unmatched. The CDR3 has 17 amino acids. The CDR3 DNA reads TGCAGCGTAGACGGACTAGCGGGAGACCCTAGCACAGATACGCAGTATTTT. Residues: CSVDGLAGDPSTDTQYF.

The chain joins TRBV29-1 to TRBJ1-6, with D perhaps TRBD1 (5 bases). Trimming removed 5 bases at V and 6 bases at J, with 23 bases between. Germline V lookup: CDR1 SQVTM, CDR2 ANQGSEA. This CDR3 contains 17 residues. The CDR3 nucleotides are TGCAGCGTTCTGAGTTTCTCTGGGGGGGAACCTAATTCACCCCTCCACTTT. Translating gives CSVLSFSGGEPNSPLHF.

The J gene is TRBJ1-5, the V gene TRBV7-3; a weak D match, TRBD1 (6 bases). The CDR3 runs to 16 residues. Trimming took 5 bases from V and 2 from J, leaving 16 bases between them. CDR1 is SGHTA, CDR2 FQGTGA, per germline. CDR3 loop: CASSTKGVGGNQPQHF. CDR3 sequence (DNA): TGTGCCAGCAGCACTAAGGGGGTCGGCGGCAATCAGCCCCAGCATTTT.

The rearrangement uses TRBV28 and TRBJ1-2, with a possible D match to TRBD1 (5 bases). The CDR3 runs to 16 residues. Trimming cost V 7 bases and J 4 bases, with 22 bases left between them. The germline CDR1 and CDR2 sequences are MDHEN and SYDVKM. CDR3 amino acids: CASTNSMGGEGYGYTF. CDR3 sequence (DNA): TGTGCCAGCACGAACTCGATGGGGGGGGAGGGCTATGGCTACACCTTC.

The rearrangement links TRBV7-8 to TRBJ2-2, with 7 bases identical to TRBD2. CDR3 size: 16 residues. Germline lookup yields CDR1 SGHVS and CDR2 FQNEAQ. V dropped 2 bases and J dropped 5; count of bases not matched to a gene: 8. The CDR3 loop reads CASSLSGGTLTGELFF. The CDR3 bases are TGTGCCAGCAGCTTATCGGGGGGAACGTTGACCGGGGAGCTGTTTTTT.

The chain uses TRBV27 and TRBJ2-1; 7 bases align to TRBD2. This CDR3 is 14 amino acids long. In germline, CDR1 is MNHEY, CDR2 SMNVEV (reference sequence). J lost 4 bases, V lost 7 bases, and 7 bases had no gene match. In nucleotides, the CDR3 is TGTGCCAGCAAGAGTGGGACTACGTACAATGAGCAGTTCTTC. Its translation is CASKSGTTYNEQFF.

This CDR3 is CASRGQGSTGELFF. The CDR3 nucleotides read TGTGCCAGCAGAGGGCAGGGGTCCACCGGGGAGCTGTTTTTT. The chain recombines TRBV6-5 with TRBJ2-2; tentative D call: TRBD1 (6 bases). From germline, CDR1 is MNHEY and CDR2 SVGAGI. The CDR3 is made up of 14 amino acids. Trimming cost V 6 bases and J 4 bases, with 12 bases left between them.

This sequence joins TRBV19 and TRBJ2-1; 9 bases align to TRBD2. There are 16 residues in the CDR3. Trimming at V came to 1 base and at J to 5 bases, leaving 6 bases not matched to a gene. Germline loops: CDR1 LNHDA, CDR2 SQIVND (reference sequence). CDR3 protein: CASSIGSGRFHNEQFF. The CDR3 DNA reads as TGTGCCAGTAGTATAGGGAGCGGGAGGTTCCACAATGAGCAGTTCTTC. Full variable domain (remainder filled in from reference TRBV19 and TRBJ2-1): DGGITQSPKYLFRKEGQNVTLSCEQNLNHDAMYWYRQDPGQGLRLIYYSQIVNDFQKGDIAEGYSVSREKKESFPLTVTSAQKNPTAFYLCASSIGSGRFHNEQFFGPGTRLTVL.

The J gene is TRBJ2-7, the V gene TRBV4-1; 9 bases are a match to TRBD2. The CDR3 has 15 amino acids. In germline, CDR1 is MGHRA, CDR2 YSYEKL. Losses at the gene ends were 1 base for V and 4 bases for J; bases not matched to a gene: 5. The CDR3 here is CASSQVSTSGYEQYF. The CDR3 DNA follows: TGCGCCAGCAGCCAAGTGTCGACTAGCGGATACGAGCAGTACTTC.

A single count supports this clone. The chain is built from TRBV4-1 and TRBJ2-7; TRBD2 aligns across 9 bases. The V and J ends lost 4 bases and 4 bases, in that order; junction bases with no gene match: 2. In germline, CDR1 is MGHRA, CDR2 YSYEKL. The CDR3 runs to 13 residues. In nucleotides, the CDR3 is TGCGCCAGCAGCCGCGGGAGGGATTACGAGCAGTACTTC. Residues: CASSRGRDYEQYF.

With respect to this clone: Other DNA sequences within the sample encode an identical CDR3. This sequence joins TRBV3-1 (or the pseudogene TRBV3-2) and TRBJ2-5; D is possibly TRBD1 (6 bases). Deletions cut 1 base from V and 1 base from J, with 7 bases between. Per the germline V gene, CDR1 is LGHDT and CDR2 is YNNKEL (reference sequence). The CDR3 is made up of 14 amino acids. Here the CDR3 DNA reads TGTGCCAGCAGCCAAGCACAGGGCCAAGAGACCCAGTACTTC. This sequence encodes CASSQAQGQETQYF.